One T cell receptor beta chain is described in this entry. The antigen it recognizes is unknown. With a much larger clone just one base away, this may be a read error. These data originate in a study of T cells in Graves' hyperthyroidism and ophthalmopathy (dated by TCRdb to between 2018 and 2021). Regarding the research as a whole: Peripheral blood was collected at initial diagnosis, before any treatment. TCR V-J signatures able to tell the groups apart were searched for in a discovery cohort of 90 to 100 patients, of whom roughly 42 had Graves' ophthalmopathy and 55 to 60 had stable Graves' hyperthyroidism. The study also compared thyroid tissue and blood T-cell repertoires from 5 to 7 Graves' hyperthyroidism patients. TCR Vbeta CDR3 sequencing of 120 to 150 peripheral blood samples (under 45 ophthalmopathy, under 80 hyperthyroidism and roughly 17 progressor patients) is reported in the paper. Following sampling, methimazole starting at 30 mg daily was given to hyperthyroidism patients, and high-dose intravenous methylprednisolone was given to ophthalmopathy patients. The 100 or so discovery patients were divided at random into training and test sets in a 7:3 ratio. Whether ophthalmopathy could be predicted prospectively was tested in an independent validation cohort made up of about 18 hyperthyroidism patients plus 17 patients who later progressed to ophthalmopathy. What the work shows at the level of the full study, not this receptor alone: No statistical method was used to fix the sample size in advance, and group allocation was not hidden from the investigators. In validation, progression to ophthalmopathy was predicted by the model with roughly 71% sensitivity and 72% to 85% specificity, a median of 6.5 months before onset. Most expanded thyroid clonotypes (frequency above 0.001) were also detected in blood, suggesting blood repertoires may reflect thyroid immune responses. Ophthalmopathy was separated from stable hyperthyroidism by a 13 V-J signature model, with approximately 90% sensitivity and about 81% specificity obtained in cross-validation and 80%/75% obtained in testing.

As encoded in the germline V gene (reference sequence), CDR1 is MNHEY while CDR2 is SMNVEV. The germline ends are 8 bases apart after V is trimmed by 0 bases and J by 2 bases. Spanning cysteine to phenylalanine, the CDR3 consists of 15 amino acids. The retained sequence is limited to the CDR3, 45 bases, with the frame set at the first base. The TCR beta CDR3 regions were amplified from RNA transcripts. A first-round RT-PCR of the TCR CDR3 used the HTBI primer set with the Qiagen OneStep RT-PCR kit. A second multiplex PCR round built the libraries, followed by size selection and purification. The libraries were sequenced on an Illumina HiSeq2000 using paired-end 100 bp reads. As for the original processing: Raw data were processed with SOAPnuke, discarding reads with adapters, uncalled bases, mean Phred below 15, or no exact constant-primer or identifier match. COPE v1.2.5 was used to merge the high-quality paired reads, and each unique nucleotide sequence was defined as a clonotype. Clonotypes were aligned to IMGT TRBV, TRBD and TRBJ reference segments using MiTCR v1.1. Analysis was restricted to V-J combinations with a frequency above 0.0001, which covered just over 98% of repertoires. The TCS score was defined as F50 (clonal expansion) divided by E x V (chaos), with BLOSUM62-based TCRdist calculated between CDR3 peptides within each V-J. Welch's t-statistics and random forest reduced 500 to 650 V-J features to around 14, which were used in a naive Bayes classifier (R e1071). Through fastp at Q25 and MiXCR, TCRdb rebuilt clones from the public reads, retaining in-frame beta chains. Rows matching on CDR3 protein sequence are summarized as one entry with the most common DNA and genes. The V and J calls were not made by the authors but by TCRdb's processing. The sample table contains a few hundred thousand distinct CDR3 sequences; only one count was recorded for approximately 17% of them. Of the sample, approximately 18% is held by the ten largest clones.

Moderately to severely active disease, a Clinical Activity Score of at least 3, a NOSPECS grade of at least 4, and a duration under 3 months were present in ophthalmopathy patients. Any patient with an uncontrolled infection, another autoimmune disease, pregnancy or lactation was excluded. Diagnoses relied on clinical symptoms, serum thyroxine and TRAb, thyroid ultrasound and orbital computed tomography. Ficoll-Paque density gradient centrifugation was used to isolate PBMCs from 9.5 to 10 ml of fresh peripheral blood. Total RNA was extracted using Trizol reagent, and RNA quality was assessed on an Agilent 2100 Bioanalyzer.

The sequenced sample was blood. This sequence uses TRBV27 and TRBJ1-5, with the D gene call left open. This sequence was found in a woman between 18 and 29 years old with Graves' ophthalmopathy. The sequenced DNA is TGTGCCAGCAGTTTATCCGGGGTGGGCAATCAGCCCCAGCATTTT. Its coded protein is CASSLSGVGNQPQHF.